Listed below are T cell receptor beta chains from one sample, sequenced in a study of vaccination and CD4 T cells after COVID-19. TCRdb fed the PCR reads into MiXCR, producing one record per CDR3 protein. The table shows roughly 18,000 distinct CDR3 sequences, with about 56% occurring only once. Their antigens are not known. Sequenced material: CD4+ T cells from blood, cultured in vitro, taken before SARS-CoV-2 vaccination. All receptors come from a human donor who had recovered from COVID-19. The CDR3 runs from the conserved cysteine through the conserved F or W. A D gene is named only where the DNA matches it firmly. A row's size may be missing; if present it is once, few, many or a size class.

cdr3_nt: TGTGCCAGCCACCCCTTCTCGACCAGGGGGAATCAGCCCCAGCATTTT
cdr3_aa: CASHPFSTRGNQPQHF
cdr3_length: 16
v_call: TRBV28
d_call: TRBD1
j_call: TRBJ1-5
clone_size: -

cdr3_nt: TGTGCCAGCAGCTATTGGGGACAGGGATACTATGGCTACACCTTC
cdr3_aa: CASSYWGQGYYGYTF
cdr3_length: 15
v_call: TRBV5-4
d_call: TRBD1
j_call: TRBJ1-2
clone_size: -

cdr3_nt: TGTGCCAGCAGCCGCCCCTCTCTAGCGGGAAAAGAGACCCAGTACTTC
cdr3_aa: CASSRPSLAGKETQYF
cdr3_length: 16
v_call: TRBV7-2
d_call: TRBD2
j_call: TRBJ2-5
clone_size: few

cdr3_nt: TGCAGTCCGGGACGGATTAATTCACCCCTCCACTTT
cdr3_aa: CSPGRINSPLHF
cdr3_length: 12
v_call: TRBV20-1
d_call: -
j_call: TRBJ1-6
clone_size: -

cdr3_nt: TGTGCCAGCAGCCTCAGCGGAGTGAGGACCTACGAGCAGTACTTC
cdr3_aa: CASSLSGVRTYEQYF
cdr3_length: 15
v_call: TRBV5-6
d_call: -
j_call: TRBJ2-7
clone_size: -

cdr3_nt: TGCAGTGCTAGAGATCTGACAGGACTAGCCAAAAACATTCAGTACTTC
cdr3_aa: CSARDLTGLAKNIQYF
cdr3_length: 16
v_call: TRBV20-1
d_call: -
j_call: TRBJ2-4
clone_size: medium-sized

cdr3_nt: TGCAGCGTTGGTGGACTAGCGGGATATAGCACAGATACGCAGTATTTT
cdr3_aa: CSVGGLAGYSTDTQYF
cdr3_length: 16
v_call: TRBV29-1
d_call: TRBD2
j_call: TRBJ2-3
clone_size: -

cdr3_nt: TGTGCCAGCAGGAGGGACAACACCGGGGAGCTGTTTTTT
cdr3_aa: CASRRDNTGELFF
cdr3_length: 13
v_call: TRBV6-2/TRBV6-3
d_call: -
j_call: TRBJ2-2
clone_size: -

cdr3_nt: TGTGCCAGTAGTATATATGGGGTGATGATCGATCAGCCCCAGCATTTT
cdr3_aa: CASSIYGVMIDQPQHF
cdr3_length: 16
v_call: TRBV19
d_call: -
j_call: TRBJ1-5
clone_size: -

cdr3_nt: TGTGCCAGCATGGACCAGCAAGAGACCCAGTACTTC
cdr3_aa: CASMDQQETQYF
cdr3_length: 12
v_call: TRBV6-2/TRBV6-3
d_call: -
j_call: TRBJ2-5
clone_size: -

cdr3_nt: TGTGCCACCAGCAGGACGCTCCAGGCAGATACGCAGTATTTT
cdr3_aa: CATSRTLQADTQYF
cdr3_length: 14
v_call: TRBV15
d_call: -
j_call: TRBJ2-3
clone_size: few

cdr3_nt: TGTGCCAGCAGCTTATATCAGGCTAACACTGAAGCTTTCTTT
cdr3_aa: CASSLYQANTEAFF
cdr3_length: 14
v_call: TRBV6-1
d_call: -
j_call: TRBJ1-1
clone_size: -

cdr3_nt: TGTGCCAGTGCTAACCCGGGCTCCACCTACGAGCAGTACTTC
cdr3_aa: CASANPGSTYEQYF
cdr3_length: 14
v_call: TRBV19
d_call: -
j_call: TRBJ2-7
clone_size: -

cdr3_nt: TGTGCCAGCAGCTCTAGTATTGGGGTTGAGACCCAGTACTTC
cdr3_aa: CASSSSIGVETQYF
cdr3_length: 14
v_call: TRBV5-4
d_call: -
j_call: TRBJ2-5
clone_size: -

cdr3_nt: TGTGCCAGCCGACCGTATAGCAATCAGCCCCAGCATTTT
cdr3_aa: CASRPYSNQPQHF
cdr3_length: 13
v_call: TRBV6-1
d_call: -
j_call: TRBJ1-5
clone_size: few

cdr3_nt: TGCGCCAGCAGCTTGGGGAGACAGGGGGCCCTCCAGGAGACCCAGTACTTC
cdr3_aa: CASSLGRQGALQETQYF
cdr3_length: 17
v_call: TRBV5-1
d_call: TRBD1
j_call: TRBJ2-5
clone_size: -

cdr3_nt: TGTGCCAGCAGTTTACAGGGTTGGGGCTACACCTTC
cdr3_aa: CASSLQGWGYTF
cdr3_length: 12
v_call: TRBV28
d_call: -
j_call: TRBJ1-2
clone_size: -

cdr3_nt: TGTGCCAGCAGTTTAGGAGGAAGCAATCAGCCCCAGCATTTT
cdr3_aa: CASSLGGSNQPQHF
cdr3_length: 14
v_call: TRBV12-3/TRBV12-4
d_call: -
j_call: TRBJ1-5
clone_size: few

cdr3_nt: TGTGCCAGCAGTAACACTGGAAAGGAGACCCAGTACTTC
cdr3_aa: CASSNTGKETQYF
cdr3_length: 13
v_call: TRBV2
d_call: -
j_call: TRBJ2-5
clone_size: -

cdr3_nt: TGTGCCAGCACCCTAGGGGGGGGCGTCTCGGCTTTCTTT
cdr3_aa: CASTLGGGVSAFF
cdr3_length: 13
v_call: TRBV6-1
d_call: -
j_call: TRBJ1-1
clone_size: once

cdr3_nt: TGCGCCAGCAGTGAGGCTGGCACCCTTAACACTGAAGCTTTCTTT
cdr3_aa: CASSEAGTLNTEAFF
cdr3_length: 15
v_call: TRBV10-2
d_call: -
j_call: TRBJ1-1
clone_size: -

cdr3_nt: TGTGCCAGCTCCCGAGCGGGGGGCAATCAGCCCCAGCATTTT
cdr3_aa: CASSRAGGNQPQHF
cdr3_length: 14
v_call: TRBV18
d_call: -
j_call: TRBJ1-5
clone_size: -

cdr3_nt: TGTGCTAGTGCCCTCTCCCCCGACGGCACCGGGGAGCTGTTTTTT
cdr3_aa: CASALSPDGTGELFF
cdr3_length: 15
v_call: TRBV12-5
d_call: -
j_call: TRBJ2-2
clone_size: -

cdr3_nt: TGTGCCAGTAGTATGGTGGGTAGCTCCTACGAGCAGTACTTC
cdr3_aa: CASSMVGSSYEQYF
cdr3_length: 14
v_call: TRBV19
d_call: -
j_call: TRBJ2-7
clone_size: few

cdr3_nt: TGTGCCAGCAGCTTAGCATTCCGTGGGCTAGCTAGAGAGCAGTACTTC
cdr3_aa: CASSLAFRGLAREQYF
cdr3_length: 16
v_call: TRBV11-2
d_call: -
j_call: TRBJ2-7
clone_size: few

cdr3_nt: TGTGCCAGCAGCTTGAAGGGAGGCGCCTACGAGCAGTACTTC
cdr3_aa: CASSLKGGAYEQYF
cdr3_length: 14
v_call: TRBV5-4
d_call: -
j_call: TRBJ2-7
clone_size: once

cdr3_nt: TGTGCCAGCAGCCGGGACCTCAACAATGAGCAGTTCTTC
cdr3_aa: CASSRDLNNEQFF
cdr3_length: 13
v_call: TRBV11-2
d_call: -
j_call: TRBJ2-1
clone_size: -